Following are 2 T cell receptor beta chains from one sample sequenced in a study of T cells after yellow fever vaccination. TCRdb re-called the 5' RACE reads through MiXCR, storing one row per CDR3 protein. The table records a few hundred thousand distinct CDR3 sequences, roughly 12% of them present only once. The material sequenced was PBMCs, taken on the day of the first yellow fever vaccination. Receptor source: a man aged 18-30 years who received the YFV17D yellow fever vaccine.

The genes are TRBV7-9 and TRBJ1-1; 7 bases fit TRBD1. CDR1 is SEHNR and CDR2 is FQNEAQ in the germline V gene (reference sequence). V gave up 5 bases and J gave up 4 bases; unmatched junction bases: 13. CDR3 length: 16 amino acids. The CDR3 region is CASSPRQGWGGTEAFF. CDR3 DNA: TGTGCCAGCAGCCCGCGACAGGGTTGGGGTGGCACTGAAGCTTTCTTT.

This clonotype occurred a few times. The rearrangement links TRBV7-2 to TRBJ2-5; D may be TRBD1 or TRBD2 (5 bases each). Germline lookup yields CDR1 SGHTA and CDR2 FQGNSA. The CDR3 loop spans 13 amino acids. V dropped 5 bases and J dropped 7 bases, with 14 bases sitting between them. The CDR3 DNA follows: TGTGCCAGCAGCACAAGGGGCCGGGGGACCCAGTACTTC. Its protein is CASSTRGRGTQYF.